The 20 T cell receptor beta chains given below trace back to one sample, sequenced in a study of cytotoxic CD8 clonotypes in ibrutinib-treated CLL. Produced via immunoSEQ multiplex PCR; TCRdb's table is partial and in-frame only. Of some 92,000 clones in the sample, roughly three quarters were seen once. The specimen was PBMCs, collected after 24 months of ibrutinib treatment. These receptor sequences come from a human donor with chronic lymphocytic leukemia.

The CDR3 sequence is CASRSSGSHEQFF. The CDR3 coding sequence is TGTGCCAGCAGATCTAGCGGGAGCCATGAGCAGTTCTTC. The genes are TRBV5-3 and TRBJ2-1; 10 nucleotides agree with TRBD2. TRBV5-3 is classed as an ORF, of uncertain function. V trimming: 8 bases; J trimming: 8 bases; junction bases outside the gene matches: 7. This CDR3 spans 13 amino acids.

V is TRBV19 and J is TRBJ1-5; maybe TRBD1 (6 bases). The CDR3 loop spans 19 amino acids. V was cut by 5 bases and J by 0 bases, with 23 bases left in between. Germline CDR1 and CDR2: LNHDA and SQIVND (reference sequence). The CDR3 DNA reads TGTGCCAGTAGTTCCCGACGGCAGCGGGGACATCCTAGCAATCAGCCCCAGCATTTT. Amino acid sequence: CASSSRRQRGHPSNQPQHF.

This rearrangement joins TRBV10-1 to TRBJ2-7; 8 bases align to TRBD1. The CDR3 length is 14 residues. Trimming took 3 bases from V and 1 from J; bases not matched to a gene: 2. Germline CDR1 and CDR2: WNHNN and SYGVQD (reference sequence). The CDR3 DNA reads TGCGCCAGCAGTGACGGGACAGGTTCCTACGAGCAGTACTTC. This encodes CASSDGTGSYEQYF.

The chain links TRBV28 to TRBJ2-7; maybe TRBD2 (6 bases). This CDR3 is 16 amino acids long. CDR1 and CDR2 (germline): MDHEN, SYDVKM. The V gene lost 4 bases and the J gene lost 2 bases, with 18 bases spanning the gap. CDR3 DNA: TGTGCCAGCAGTTCGCCGTCCGGGACTGCCGCCTACGAGCAGTACTTC. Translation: CASSSPSGTAAYEQYF.

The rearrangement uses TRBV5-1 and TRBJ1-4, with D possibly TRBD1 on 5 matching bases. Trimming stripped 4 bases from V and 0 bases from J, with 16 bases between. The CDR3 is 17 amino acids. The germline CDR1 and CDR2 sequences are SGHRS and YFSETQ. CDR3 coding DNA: TGCGCCAGCAGCCCCACCCTAGGGACCGCAACTAATGAAAAACTGTTTTTT. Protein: CASSPTLGTATNEKLFF.

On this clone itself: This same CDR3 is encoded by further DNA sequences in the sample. CDR3 nucleotide sequence: TGTGCCAGCAGCTTAGTGACAGATAGCAATCAGCCCCAGCATTTT. Amino acid sequence: CASSLVTDSNQPQHF. The rearrangement joins TRBV7-2 to TRBJ1-5, with TRBD1 as a possible D gene (5 bases). Germline-derived CDR1 and CDR2 are SGHTA and FQGNSA. The CDR3 runs 15 residues. Trimming removed 1 base from V and 0 bases from J, with 7 bases in between. Looking up the rest from reference TRBV7-2 and TRBJ1-5 gives the full variable domain: GAGVSQSPSNKVTEKGKDVELRCDPISGHTALYWYRQSLGQGLEFLIYFQGNSAPDKSGLPSDRFSAERTGGSVSTLTIQRTQQEDSAVYLCASSLVTDSNQPQHFGDGTRLSIL.

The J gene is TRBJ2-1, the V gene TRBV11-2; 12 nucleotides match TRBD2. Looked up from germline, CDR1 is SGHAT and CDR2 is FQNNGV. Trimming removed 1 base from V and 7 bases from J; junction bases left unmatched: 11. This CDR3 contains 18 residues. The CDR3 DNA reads TGTGCCAGCAGCTTAGGGCTAGCGGGAGGGCCCGGATTGAATGAGCAGTTCTTC. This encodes CASSLGLAGGPGLNEQFF.

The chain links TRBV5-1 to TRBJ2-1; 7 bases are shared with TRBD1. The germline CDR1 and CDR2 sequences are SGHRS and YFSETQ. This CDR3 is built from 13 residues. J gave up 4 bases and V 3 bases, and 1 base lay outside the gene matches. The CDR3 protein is CASSSGQYNEQFF. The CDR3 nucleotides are TGCGCCAGCAGCTCGGGACAGTACAATGAGCAGTTCTTC.

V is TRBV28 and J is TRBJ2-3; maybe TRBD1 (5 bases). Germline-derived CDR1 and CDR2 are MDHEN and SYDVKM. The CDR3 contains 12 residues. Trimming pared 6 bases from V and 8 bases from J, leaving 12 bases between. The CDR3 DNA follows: TGTGCCAGCAGCCCCGGGCAGGGTACGCAGTATTTT. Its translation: CASSPGQGTQYF.

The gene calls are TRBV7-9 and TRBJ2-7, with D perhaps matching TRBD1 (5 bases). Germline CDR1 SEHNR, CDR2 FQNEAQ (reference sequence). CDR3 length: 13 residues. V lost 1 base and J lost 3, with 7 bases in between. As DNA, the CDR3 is TGTGCCAGCAGCTTAGGGACAAACTACGAGCAGTACTTC. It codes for CASSLGTNYEQYF.

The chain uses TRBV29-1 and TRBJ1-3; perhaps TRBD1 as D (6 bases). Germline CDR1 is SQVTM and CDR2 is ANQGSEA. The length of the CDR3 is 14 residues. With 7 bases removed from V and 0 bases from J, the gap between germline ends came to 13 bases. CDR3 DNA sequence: TGCAGCGCCGAGGGGACATCCTCTGGAAACACCATATATTTT. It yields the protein CSAEGTSSGNTIYF. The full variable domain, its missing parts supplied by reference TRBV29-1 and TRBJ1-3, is SAVISQKPSRDICQRGTSLTIQCQVDSQVTMMFWYRQQPGQSLTLIATANQGSEATYESGFVIDKFPISRPNLTFSTLTVSNMSPEDSSIYLCSAEGTSSGNTIYFGEGSWLTVV.

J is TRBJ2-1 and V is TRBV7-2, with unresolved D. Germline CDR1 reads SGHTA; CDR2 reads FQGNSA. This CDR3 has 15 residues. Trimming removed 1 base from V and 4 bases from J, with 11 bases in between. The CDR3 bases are TGTGCCAGCAGCTTAGGAGATGGGCGGTACAATGAGCAGTTCTTC. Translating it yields CASSLGDGRYNEQFF.

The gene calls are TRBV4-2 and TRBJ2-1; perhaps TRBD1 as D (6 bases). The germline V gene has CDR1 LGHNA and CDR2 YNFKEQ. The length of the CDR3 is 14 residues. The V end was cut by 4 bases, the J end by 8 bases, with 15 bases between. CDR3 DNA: TGTGCCAGCAGCCGAGGACAGTTGAGAGATGAGCAGTTCTTC. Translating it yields CASSRGQLRDEQFF.

The CDR3 here is CASRSVGEYEQYF. In nucleotides, the CDR3 is TGTGCCAGCAGATCGGTGGGGGAGTACGAGCAGTACTTC. This sequence joins TRBV28 and TRBJ2-7; the D gene could be TRBD1 or TRBD2 (5 bases each). This CDR3 contains 13 residues. Germline-derived CDR1 and CDR2 are MDHEN and SYDVKM. V was shortened by 6 bases and J by 4 bases, with 13 bases between the two germline ends.

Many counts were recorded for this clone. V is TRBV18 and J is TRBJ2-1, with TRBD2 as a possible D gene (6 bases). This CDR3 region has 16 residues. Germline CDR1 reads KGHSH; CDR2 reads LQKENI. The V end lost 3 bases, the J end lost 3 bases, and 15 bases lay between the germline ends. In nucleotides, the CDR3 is TGTGCCAGCTCACCTCGGGACTCTCAGGGCTACAATGAGCAGTTCTTC. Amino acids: CASSPRDSQGYNEQFF.

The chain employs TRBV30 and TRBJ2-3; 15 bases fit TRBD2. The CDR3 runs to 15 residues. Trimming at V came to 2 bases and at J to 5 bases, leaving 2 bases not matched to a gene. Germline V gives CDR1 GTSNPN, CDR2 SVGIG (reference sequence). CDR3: CAWSTGLAGGDTQYF. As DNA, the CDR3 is TGTGCCTGGAGTACGGGACTAGCGGGAGGAGATACGCAGTATTTT.

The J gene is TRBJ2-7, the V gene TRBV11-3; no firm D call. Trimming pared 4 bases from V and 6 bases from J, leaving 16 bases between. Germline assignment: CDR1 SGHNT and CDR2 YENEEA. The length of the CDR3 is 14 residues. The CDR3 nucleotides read TGTGCCAGCAGCTCCCCAAAGGACCCGCGCGAGCAGTACTTC. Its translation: CASSSPKDPREQYF. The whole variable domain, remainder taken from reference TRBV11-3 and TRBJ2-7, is EAGVVQSPRYKIIEKKQPVAFWCNPISGHNTLYWYLQNLGQGPELLIRYENEEAVDDSQLPKDRFSAERLKGVDSTLKIQPAELGDSAVYLCASSSPKDPREQYFGPGTRLTVT.

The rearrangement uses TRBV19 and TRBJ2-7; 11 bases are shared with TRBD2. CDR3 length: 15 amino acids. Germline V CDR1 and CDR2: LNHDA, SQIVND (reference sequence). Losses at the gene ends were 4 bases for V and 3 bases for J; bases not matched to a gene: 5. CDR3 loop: CASSTGLAAIYEQYF. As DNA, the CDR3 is TGTGCCAGTAGTACGGGACTAGCGGCGATCTACGAGCAGTACTTC.

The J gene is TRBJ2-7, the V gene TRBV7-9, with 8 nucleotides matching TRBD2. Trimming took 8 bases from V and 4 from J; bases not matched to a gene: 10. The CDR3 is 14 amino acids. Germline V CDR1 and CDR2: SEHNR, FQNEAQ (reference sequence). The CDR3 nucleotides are TGTGCCAGCGGCGCGAGCGGGAGAAGGTACGAGCAGTACTTC. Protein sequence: CASGASGRRYEQYF. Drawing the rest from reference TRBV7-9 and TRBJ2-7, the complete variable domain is DTGVSQNPRHKITKRGQNVTFRCDPISEHNRLYWYRQTLGQGPEFLTYFQNEAQLEKSRLLSDRFSAERPKGSFSTLEIQRTEQGDSAMYLCASGASGRRYEQYFGPGTRLTVT.

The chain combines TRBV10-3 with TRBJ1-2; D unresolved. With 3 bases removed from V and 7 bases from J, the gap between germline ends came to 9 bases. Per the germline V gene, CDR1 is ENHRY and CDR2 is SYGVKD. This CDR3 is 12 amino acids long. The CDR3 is CAISDVRSGYTF. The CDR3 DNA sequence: TGTGCCATCAGTGATGTCCGCAGTGGCTACACCTTC.